Given below is one T cell receptor beta chain in context. These data come from a study of blood T cell repertoires in COVID-19. Repertoires were generated with immunoSEQ multiplex PCR, while TCRdb's copy carries only in-frame clones and drops some. The profile covers a few hundred thousand clones, with approximately 80% appearing a single time and around 7.4% taken by the ten largest. CDR3 size: 14 residues. V lost 5 bases to trimming and J lost 1 base; unmatched junction nucleotides: 4. Germline CDR1 reads SGHAT; CDR2 reads FQNNGV. The sequence was collected from a woman aged 40 to 49 with acute COVID-19. V is TRBV11-2 and J is TRBJ2-7; TRBD2 matches 8 bases. Sequencing was carried out using PBMCs or T cells enriched from blood (not recorded which). The CDR3 region is CASSRERGSYEQYF. The CDR3 DNA reads TGTGCCAGCAGCCGCGAGCGGGGGTCCTACGAGCAGTACTTC.